This T cell receptor (beta chain) was found in a study of cytomegalovirus exposure and HLA in healthy donors. Donors were ostensibly healthy at sampling, although undocumented immune exposures were probable. The germline gives CDR1 SGHAT, CDR2 FQNNGV. CDR3 length: 11 amino acids. V was pared by 5 bases and J by 8 bases, with 9 bases between. The PCR contained 60 Vbeta and 13 Jbeta primers. TCRdb's copy holds only in-frame clones and misses some; the assay was immunoSEQ multiplex PCR. The sample lists some 110,000 clones; 65% to 80% were seen once. General observations from the study: There was a cluster of highly shared sequence variants that was likely a sequencing artifact. Reported results showed that the classifier diagnosed cytomegalovirus status with high specificity and sensitivity. 87-base-pair reads could not separate some V segments, including TRBV6-2 and TRBV6-3.

With respect to this clone: The target antigen is unknown.

The source of this sequence is a man in his fifties or sixties in good health and CMV-seronegative. Sequenced: PBMCs. The genes are TRBV11-2 and TRBJ1-2; no firm D call. The CDR3 protein is CASSPLGGYTF. In DNA, the CDR3 is TGTGCCAGCAGCCCCCTAGGAGGCTACACCTTC.